This passage covers 20 T cell receptor beta chains from one sample sequenced in a study of T cell responses to AZD1222 COVID-19 vaccine. The repertoire was sequenced with immunoSEQ multiplex PCR; TCRdb's copy has only in-frame clones and lacks some. This repertoire shows around 99,000 clones, roughly nine tenths found once; its top ten account for 8% to 9.5%. Sequencing was performed on peripheral blood, taken 28 days after the second AZD1222 dose. The receptors derive from an adult who received the AZD1222 COVID-19 vaccine.

The genes are TRBV9 and TRBJ2-1, with 7 nucleotides matching TRBD1. The V segment lost 2 bases and the J segment 7 bases; nucleotides outside the gene matches: 6. The CDR3 consists of 14 residues. Germline assignment: CDR1 SGDLS and CDR2 YYNGEE. This CDR3 reads CASSVQTGENEQFF. The CDR3 DNA sequence: TGTGCCAGCAGCGTCCAAACAGGGGAGAATGAGCAGTTCTTC.

The chain has TRBV5-1 and TRBJ1-1, with TRBD1 matching over 8 bases. Germline V gene data show CDR1 as SGHRS and CDR2 as YFSETQ. The CDR3 has 16 residues. With V trimmed by 5 bases and J by 2 bases, 11 bases remained unmatched. The CDR3, as DNA: TGCGCCAGCAGTTCCGGTGACAGGGGCCGCAACACTGAAGCTTTCTTT. Translated: CASSSGDRGRNTEAFF.

This sequence joins TRBV10-3 and TRBJ1-5; D possibly corresponds to TRBD1 (6 bases). This CDR3 is 18 amino acids long. Germline CDR1 is ENHRY and CDR2 is SYGVKD. Trimming removed 2 bases from V and 0 bases from J, with 17 bases in between. CDR3: CAISETDGTRYSNQPQHF. The CDR3 DNA follows: TGTGCCATCAGTGAGACAGACGGGACACGTTATAGCAATCAGCCCCAGCATTTT.

V is TRBV28 and J is TRBJ2-7, with 7 bases matching TRBD1. This CDR3 has 14 residues. In germline, CDR1 is MDHEN, CDR2 SYDVKM. V gave up 6 bases and J gave up 1 base; unmatched junction bases: 6. CDR3 residues: CASSQTGPSYEQYF. The DNA of the CDR3 is TGTGCCAGCAGCCAGACAGGGCCTTCCTACGAGCAGTACTTC.

V and J are TRBV7-8 and TRBJ2-7; D perhaps matches TRBD1 (6 bases). Germline loops: CDR1 SGHVS, CDR2 FQNEAQ. Trimming cost V 1 base and J 13 bases, with 8 bases left between them. CDR3 length equals 10 residues. CDR3 sequence: CASSLGQAYF. CDR3 DNA: TGTGCCAGCAGCTTAGGACAGGCTTACTTC. Together with reference TRBV7-8 and TRBJ2-7, the CDR3 gives the full variable domain: GAGVSQSPRYKVAKRGQDVALRCDPISGHVSLFWYQQALGQGPEFLTYFQNEAQLDKSGLPSDRFFAERPEGSVSTLKIQRTQQEDSAVYLCASSLGQAYFGPGTRLTVT.

The chain combines TRBV19 with TRBJ1-1; TRBD1 matches at 8 bases. The CDR3 covers 14 residues. Germline V gene lookup returns CDR1 LNHDA and CDR2 SQIVND (reference sequence). V was pared by 3 bases and J by 3 bases, with 3 bases of the junction left unmatched. DNA for the CDR3: TGTGCCAGTAGTATGGCAGGGGGCTACACTGAAGCTTTCTTT. It specifies CASSMAGGYTEAFF.

The chain carries TRBV3-1 (or the pseudogene TRBV3-2) and TRBJ1-1; D unresolved. This CDR3 contains 15 residues. V was trimmed by 0 bases and J by 0 bases, leaving 8 bases between them. CDR1 LGHDT and CDR2 YNNKEL come from the germline V gene (reference sequence). CDR3 sequence reads: CASSQERAMNTEAFF. CDR3 bases: TGTGCCAGCAGCCAAGAACGGGCCATGAACACTGAAGCTTTCTTT.

This chain uses TRBV5-5 with TRBJ2-7; no clear D gene. CDR1 and CDR2 from the germline V gene are SGHKS and YYEKEE (reference sequence). V lost 4 bases and J lost 3, with 17 bases in between. This CDR3 spans 15 amino acids. The CDR3 DNA is TGTGCCAGCAGCCCCGGCCTAAATGGGTACTACGAGCAGTACTTC. It specifies CASSPGLNGYYEQYF.

This clone was observed once. The CDR3, as DNA: TGTGCCAGCAGTGAGATAGCGGGAGGCGAGACCCAGTACTTC. It encodes CASSEIAGGETQYF. The gene calls are TRBV25-1 and TRBJ2-5, with 10 bases that match TRBD2. The CDR3 covers 14 residues. J was trimmed by 5 bases and V by 3 bases; bases with no gene match: 3. Germline V lookup: CDR1 MGHDK, CDR2 SYGVNS.

The chain is built from TRBV15 and TRBJ2-2, with 8 bases lining up with TRBD1. V lost 5 bases and J lost 6; bases outside the gene matches: 11. The germline CDR1 and CDR2 sequences are LNHNV and YYDKDF (reference sequence). The length of the CDR3 is 16 residues. The CDR3 coding sequence is TGTGCCACCAGCCCAAGGACAGGGTCCCCCCCCGGGGAGCTGTTTTTT. Amino acid sequence: CATSPRTGSPPGELFF. The full variable domain, its missing parts supplied by reference TRBV15 and TRBJ2-2, is DAMVIQNPRYQVTQFGKPVTLSCSQTLNHNVMYWYQQKSSQAPKLLFHYYDKDFNNEADTPDNFQSRRPNTSFCFLDIRSPGLGDTAMYLCATSPRTGSPPGELFFGEGSRLTVL.

The chain carries TRBV28 and TRBJ1-4; 8 bases are shared with TRBD1. The V gene end was trimmed by 5 bases and the J gene end by 10 bases; junction bases not matched to a gene: 3. Germline V CDR1 and CDR2: MDHEN, SYDVKM. CDR3 length: 12 amino acids. CDR3 sequence reads: CASSSGQGKLFF. The CDR3 DNA reads as TGTGCCAGCAGTAGCGGACAGGGAAAACTGTTTTTT.

This chain connects TRBV11-2 to TRBJ2-1; D uncertain. Between the trimmed V and J ends, which lost 0 bases and 6 bases, there was a span of 9 bases. Per the germline V gene, CDR1 is SGHAT and CDR2 is FQNNGV. This CDR3 has 14 amino acids. CDR3 coding DNA: TGTGCCAGCAGCTTAGATTCTGGGCGCAATGAGCAGTTCTTC. Its translation: CASSLDSGRNEQFF. The complete variable domain, with remaining parts taken from reference TRBV11-2 and TRBJ2-1, reads EAGVAQSPRYKIIEKRQSVAFWCNPISGHATLYWYQQILGQGPKLLIQFQNNGVVDDSQLPKDRFSAERLKGVDSTLKIQPAKLEDSAVYLCASSLDSGRNEQFFGPGTRLTVL.

This rearrangement joins TRBV11-3 to TRBJ2-1; possible D gene TRBD2, 5 bases. V dropped 5 bases and J dropped 2 bases, with 13 bases sitting between them. The CDR3 runs to 15 residues. In germline, CDR1 is SGHNT, CDR2 YENEEA. In DNA, the CDR3 is TGTGCCAGCAGCCCCTTTGAGGGCACCTACAATGAGCAGTTCTTC. It encodes CASSPFEGTYNEQFF.

CDR3: CASCGTPVTYEQYF. DNA of the CDR3: TGTGCCAGCTGCGGGACACCCGTAACCTACGAGCAGTACTTC. The chain has TRBV28 and TRBJ2-7; D may match TRBD1 or TRBD2 (6 bases each). Germline V gene data show CDR1 as MDHEN and CDR2 as SYDVKM. The CDR3 totals 14 residues. V lost 8 bases, J lost 2 bases, and 16 bases lay in between.

The chain is built from TRBV12-3 or TRBV12-4 and TRBJ2-7; no clear D. V gave up 4 bases and J gave up 8 bases, with 12 bases separating them. This CDR3 contains 12 residues. The CDR3 reads CASSSPRGQQYF. The CDR3 DNA follows: TGTGCCAGCAGTTCCCCAAGAGGTCAGCAGTACTTC.

About this clone itself: Other DNA sequences in the same sample also yield this CDR3. The chain carries TRBV10-1 and TRBJ2-5; 11 bases line up with TRBD2. CDR1 is WNHNN, CDR2 SYGVQD, per germline (reference sequence). Trimming at V came to 3 bases and at J to 4 bases, leaving 7 bases not matched to a gene. The CDR3 loop spans 16 amino acids. The DNA for the CDR3 is TGCGCCAGCAGTGATGGTAGCGGGAGGGTAGGAGAGACCCAGTACTTC. Protein: CASSDGSGRVGETQYF.

The rearrangement joins TRBV30 to TRBJ1-2; D is perhaps TRBD1 (5 bases). Trimming cost V 4 bases and J 7 bases, with 22 bases left between them. From germline, CDR1 is GTSNPN and CDR2 SVGIG (reference sequence). The CDR3 is 15 residues long. The CDR3 DNA is TGTGCCTGGACCCGGAGCCCACTGGGGCAGGGTGGCTACACCTTC. Its protein is CAWTRSPLGQGGYTF.

This clone has only one observation. The chain carries TRBV5-8 and TRBJ2-1; D may be TRBD2 (5 bases). V was cut by 0 bases and J by 0 bases, with 19 bases left in between. Germline CDR1 is SGHTS and CDR2 is YDEGEE. The CDR3 totals 19 residues. Here the CDR3 DNA reads TGTGCCAGCAGCTTGGAAGTTAGGCTAGCACATAGCTCCTACAATGAGCAGTTCTTC. Residues: CASSLEVRLAHSSYNEQFF.

The CDR3, as DNA: TGTGCCACCAGTGTGCAGGGCGATTCCTACAATGAGCAGTTCTTC. Translating it yields CATSVQGDSYNEQFF. The V gene is TRBV24-1, the J gene TRBJ2-1; possible D gene TRBD1, 5 bases. Germline V gives CDR1 KGHDR, CDR2 SFDVKD. Trimming took off 5 bases at V and 1 base at J, with 11 bases between the two ends. The CDR3 sequence is 15 residues long.

Here the CDR3 DNA reads TGTGCCAGTAGTATCGGTAGCGGGAGGGCTCTTACGCAGTATTTT. Translating it yields CASSIGSGRALTQYF. The chain links TRBV19 to TRBJ2-3; 11 positions match TRBD2. Germline V lookup: CDR1 LNHDA, CDR2 SQIVND (reference sequence). The ends lost 3 bases at V and 8 bases at J; junction bases unmatched: 7. CDR3 length: 15 residues.